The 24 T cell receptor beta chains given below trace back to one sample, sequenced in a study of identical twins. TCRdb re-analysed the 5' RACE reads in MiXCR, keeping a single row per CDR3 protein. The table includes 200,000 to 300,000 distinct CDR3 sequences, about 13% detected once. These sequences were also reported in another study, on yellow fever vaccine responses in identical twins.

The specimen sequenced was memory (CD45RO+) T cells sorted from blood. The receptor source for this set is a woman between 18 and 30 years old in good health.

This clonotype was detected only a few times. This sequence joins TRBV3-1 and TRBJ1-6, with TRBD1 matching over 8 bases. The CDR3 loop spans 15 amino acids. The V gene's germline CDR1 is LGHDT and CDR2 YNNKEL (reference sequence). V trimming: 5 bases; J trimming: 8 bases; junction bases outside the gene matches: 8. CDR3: CASSSQTGEDSPLHF. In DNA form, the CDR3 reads TGTGCCAGCAGCAGCCAGACAGGGGAGGATTCACCCCTCCACTTT.

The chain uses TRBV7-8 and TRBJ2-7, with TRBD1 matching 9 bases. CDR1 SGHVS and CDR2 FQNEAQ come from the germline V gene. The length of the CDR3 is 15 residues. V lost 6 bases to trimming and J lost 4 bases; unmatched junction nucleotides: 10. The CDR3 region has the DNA TGTGCCAGCAGAAACCTGACGACAGGGGGGTACGAGCAGTACTTC. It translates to CASRNLTTGGYEQYF.

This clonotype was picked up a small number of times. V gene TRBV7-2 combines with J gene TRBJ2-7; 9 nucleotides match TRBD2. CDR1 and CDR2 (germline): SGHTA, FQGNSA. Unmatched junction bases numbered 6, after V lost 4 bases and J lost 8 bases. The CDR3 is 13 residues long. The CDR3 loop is CASSWGTSSQQYF. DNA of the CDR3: TGTGCCAGCAGCTGGGGGACTAGCAGTCAGCAGTACTTC.

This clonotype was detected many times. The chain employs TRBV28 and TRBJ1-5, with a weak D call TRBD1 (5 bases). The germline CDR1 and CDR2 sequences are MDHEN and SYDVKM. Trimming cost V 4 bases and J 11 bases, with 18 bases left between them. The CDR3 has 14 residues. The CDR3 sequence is CASSSIGTSVAQHF. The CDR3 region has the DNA TGTGCCAGCAGTTCCATCGGGACGTCTGTAGCCCAGCATTTT.

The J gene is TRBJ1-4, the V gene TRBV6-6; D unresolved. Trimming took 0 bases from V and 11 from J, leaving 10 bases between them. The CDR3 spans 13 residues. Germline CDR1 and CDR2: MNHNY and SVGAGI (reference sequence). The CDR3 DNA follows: TGTGCCAGCAGTTACTCAGACGGGGTCAAACTGTTTTTT. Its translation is CASSYSDGVKLFF.

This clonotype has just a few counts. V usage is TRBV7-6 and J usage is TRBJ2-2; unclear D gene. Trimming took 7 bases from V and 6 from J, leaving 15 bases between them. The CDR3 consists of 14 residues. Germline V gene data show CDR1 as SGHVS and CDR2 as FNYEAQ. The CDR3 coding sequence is TGTGCCAGCACCCCCGCCTGGACCTCCGGGGAGCTGTTTTTT. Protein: CASTPAWTSGELFF.

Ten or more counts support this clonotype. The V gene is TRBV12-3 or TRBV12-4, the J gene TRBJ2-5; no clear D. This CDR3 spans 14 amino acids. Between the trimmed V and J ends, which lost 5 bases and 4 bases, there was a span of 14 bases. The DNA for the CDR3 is TGTGCCAGCAGTAAGAAGGCGGCCATAGAGACCCAGTACTTC. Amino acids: CASSKKAAIETQYF.

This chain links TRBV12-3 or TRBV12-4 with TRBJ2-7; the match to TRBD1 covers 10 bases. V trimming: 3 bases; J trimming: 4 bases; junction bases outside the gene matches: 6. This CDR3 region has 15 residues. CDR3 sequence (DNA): TGTGCCAGCAGTTTTAAGGGACAGGGGTGGTACGAGCAGTACTTC. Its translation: CASSFKGQGWYEQYF.

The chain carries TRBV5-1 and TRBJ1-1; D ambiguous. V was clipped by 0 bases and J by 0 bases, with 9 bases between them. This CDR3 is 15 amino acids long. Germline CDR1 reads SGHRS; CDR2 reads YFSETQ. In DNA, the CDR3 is TGCGCCAGCAGCTTGGGGGCTTCCTTGAACACTGAAGCTTTCTTT. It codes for CASSLGASLNTEAFF.

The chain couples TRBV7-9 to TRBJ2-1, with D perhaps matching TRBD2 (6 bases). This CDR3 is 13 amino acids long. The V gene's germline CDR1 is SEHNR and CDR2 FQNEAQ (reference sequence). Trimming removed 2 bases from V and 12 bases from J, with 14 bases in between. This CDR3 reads CASSLKLLGGQFF. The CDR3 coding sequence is TGTGCCAGCAGCTTAAAGTTGCTGGGGGGGCAGTTCTTC.

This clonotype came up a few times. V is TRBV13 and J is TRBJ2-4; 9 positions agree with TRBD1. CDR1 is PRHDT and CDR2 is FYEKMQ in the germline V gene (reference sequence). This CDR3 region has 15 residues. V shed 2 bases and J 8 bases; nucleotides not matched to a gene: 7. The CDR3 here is CASSLTTGGMDIQYF. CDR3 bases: TGTGCCAGCAGCTTAACGACAGGGGGAATGGACATTCAGTACTTC.

Here the CDR3 reads CASSLAVGRTSYEQYF. CDR3 coding DNA: TGTGCCAGCAGCTTAGCTGTTGGGCGAACGAGCTACGAGCAGTACTTC. The chain has TRBV7-9 and TRBJ2-7; unclear D gene. Germline lookup yields CDR1 SEHNR and CDR2 FQNEAQ (reference sequence). V lost 0 bases, J lost 3 bases, and 15 bases lay in between. The CDR3 consists of 16 residues.

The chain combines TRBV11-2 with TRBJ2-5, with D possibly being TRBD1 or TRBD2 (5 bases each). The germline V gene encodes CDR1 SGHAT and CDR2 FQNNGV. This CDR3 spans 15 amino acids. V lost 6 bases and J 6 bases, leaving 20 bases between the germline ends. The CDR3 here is CASSAPGAGTKTQYF. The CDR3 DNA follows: TGTGCCAGCAGTGCACCGGGTGCAGGGACGAAGACCCAGTACTTC.

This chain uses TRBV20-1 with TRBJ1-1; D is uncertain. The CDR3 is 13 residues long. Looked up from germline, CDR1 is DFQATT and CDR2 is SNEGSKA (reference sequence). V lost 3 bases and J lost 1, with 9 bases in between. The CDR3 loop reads CSASLPQNTEAFF. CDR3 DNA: TGCAGTGCTAGTCTCCCCCAGAACACTGAAGCTTTCTTT.

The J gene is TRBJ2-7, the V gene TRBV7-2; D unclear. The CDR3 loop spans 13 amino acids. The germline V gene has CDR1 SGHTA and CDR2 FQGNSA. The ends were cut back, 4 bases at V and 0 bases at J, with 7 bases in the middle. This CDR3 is CASSYASSYEQYF. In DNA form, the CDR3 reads TGTGCCAGCAGCTACGCGAGCTCCTACGAGCAGTACTTC.

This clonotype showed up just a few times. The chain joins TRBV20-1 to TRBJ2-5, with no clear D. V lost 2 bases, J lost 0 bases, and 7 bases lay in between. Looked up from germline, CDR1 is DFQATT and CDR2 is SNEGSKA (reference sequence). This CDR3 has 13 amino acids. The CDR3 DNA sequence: TGCAGTGCTAGACCCCCGGACCAAGAGACCCAGTACTTC. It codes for CSARPPDQETQYF.

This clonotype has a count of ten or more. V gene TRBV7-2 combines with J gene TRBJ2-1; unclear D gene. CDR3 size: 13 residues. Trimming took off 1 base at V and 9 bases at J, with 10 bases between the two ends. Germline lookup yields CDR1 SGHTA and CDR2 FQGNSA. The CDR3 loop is CASSLVTPGEQFF. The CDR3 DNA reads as TGTGCCAGCAGCTTAGTCACTCCGGGTGAGCAGTTCTTC.

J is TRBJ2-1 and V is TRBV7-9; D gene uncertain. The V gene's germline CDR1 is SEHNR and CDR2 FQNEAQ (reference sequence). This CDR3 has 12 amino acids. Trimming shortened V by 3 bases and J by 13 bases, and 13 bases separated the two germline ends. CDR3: CASSLADGGQFF. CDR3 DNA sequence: TGTGCCAGCAGCTTGGCGGACGGCGGCCAGTTCTTC. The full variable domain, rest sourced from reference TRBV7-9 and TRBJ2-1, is DTGVSQNPRHKITKRGQNVTFRCDPISEHNRLYWYRQTLGQGPEFLTYFQNEAQLEKSRLLSDRFSAERPKGSFSTLEIQRTEQGDSAMYLCASSLADGGQFFGPGTRLTVL.

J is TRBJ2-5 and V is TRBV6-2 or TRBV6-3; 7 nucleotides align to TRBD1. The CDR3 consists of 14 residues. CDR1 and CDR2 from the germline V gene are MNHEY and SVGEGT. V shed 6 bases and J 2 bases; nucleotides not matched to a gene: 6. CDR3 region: CASSTGTEQETQYF. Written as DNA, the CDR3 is TGTGCCAGCAGCACCGGGACAGAACAAGAGACCCAGTACTTC.

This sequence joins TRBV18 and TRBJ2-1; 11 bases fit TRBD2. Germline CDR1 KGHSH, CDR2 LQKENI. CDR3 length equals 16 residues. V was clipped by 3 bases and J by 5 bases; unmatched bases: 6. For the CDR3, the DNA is TGTGCCAGCTCACCTCTAGCGGGGGGCCTGAACAATGAGCAGTTCTTC. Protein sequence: CASSPLAGGLNNEQFF.

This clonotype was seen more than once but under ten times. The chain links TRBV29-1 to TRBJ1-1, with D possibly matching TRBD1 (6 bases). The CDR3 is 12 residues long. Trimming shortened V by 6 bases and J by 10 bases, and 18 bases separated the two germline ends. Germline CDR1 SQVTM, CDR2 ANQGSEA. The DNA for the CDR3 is TGCAGCGTAGCAGGACAGCACGTGGGAGCTTTCTTT. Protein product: CSVAGQHVGAFF. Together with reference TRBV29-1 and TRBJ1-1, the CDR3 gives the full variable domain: SAVISQKPSRDICQRGTSLTIQCQVDSQVTMMFWYRQQPGQSLTLIATANQGSEATYESGFVIDKFPISRPNLTFSTLTVSNMSPEDSSIYLCSVAGQHVGAFFGQGTRLTVV.

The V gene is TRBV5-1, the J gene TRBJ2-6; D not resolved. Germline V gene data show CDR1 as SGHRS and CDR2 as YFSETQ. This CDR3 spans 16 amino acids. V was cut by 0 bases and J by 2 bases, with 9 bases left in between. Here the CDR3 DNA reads TGCGCCAGCAGCTTGGTCGCGGCAGCTGGGGCCAACGTCCTGACTTTC. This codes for CASSLVAAAGANVLTF. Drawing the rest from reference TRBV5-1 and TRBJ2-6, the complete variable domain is KAGVTQTPRYLIKTRGQQVTLSCSPISGHRSVSWYQQTPGQGLQFLFEYFSETQRNKGNFPGRFSGRQFSNSRSEMNVSTLELGDSALYLCASSLVAAAGANVLTFGAGSRLTVL.

The CDR3 coding sequence is TGTGCCAGCAGCTCCCCGAGCTCCCCAGATACGCAGTATTTT. Translation gives CASSSPSSPDTQYF. J is TRBJ2-3 and V is TRBV3-1, with D uncertain. From germline, CDR1 is LGHDT and CDR2 YNNKEL (reference sequence). The CDR3 length is 14 residues. V lost 5 bases and J 4 bases, leaving 13 bases between the germline ends.

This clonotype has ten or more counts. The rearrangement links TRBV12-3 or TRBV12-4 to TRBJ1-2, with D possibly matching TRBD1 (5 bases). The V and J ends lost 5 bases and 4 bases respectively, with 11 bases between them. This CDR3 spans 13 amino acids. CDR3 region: CASSAGTVYGYTF. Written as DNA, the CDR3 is TGTGCCAGCAGTGCCGGGACCGTCTATGGCTACACCTTC.